Listed below are T cell receptor beta chains from one sample, sequenced in a study of T cells in Graves' hyperthyroidism and ophthalmopathy. TCRdb used MiXCR to reprocess the multiplex PCR reads, holding one entry per CDR3 protein. The sample has hundreds of thousands of distinct CDR3 sequences, roughly 13% seen once. The sequencing input was blood. These receptors were collected from a woman aged 40 to 50 with Graves' ophthalmopathy. Each CDR3 is given with its conserved first and last residue. D genes are given only for firm matches. A row's size may be missing; if present it is once, few, many or a size class.

J gene	clone size	V gene	D gene	CDR3 DNA	CDR3 protein
TRBJ2-1	many	TRBV15	TRBD2	TGTGCCACCAGCAATAGGGGACTAGCATATGAGCAGTTCTTC	CATSNRGLAYEQFF
TRBJ1-2	NA	TRBV10-2	NA	TGCGCCAGCAGTGAGAACAGGGTAAAAATTGACACCTTC	CASSENRVKIDTF
TRBJ2-5	NA	TRBV30	TRBD2	TGTGCCTGGAGTAGCGGGAAGTCTGAGTACTTC	CAWSSGKSEYF
TRBJ2-7	many	TRBV7-9	NA	TGTGCCAGCATGAGGAACAACGAGCAGTACTTC	CASMRNNEQYF
TRBJ2-2	many	TRBV7-2	NA	TGTGCCAGCAGCCCCACAGGGATGAACACCGGGGAGCTGTTTTTT	CASSPTGMNTGELFF
TRBJ2-1	many	TRBV12-3/TRBV12-4	TRBD2	TGTGCCAGCAATATAGCGGGGGGCCCAGGGAATGAGCAGTTCTTC	CASNIAGGPGNEQFF
TRBJ2-3	NA	TRBV9	NA	TGTGCCAGCAGGGCGGGACGGGTGGCGGAAGTAACAGATACGCAGTATTTT	CASRAGRVAEVTDTQYF
TRBJ2-2	many	TRBV11-2	NA	TGTGCCAGCAGCTTAGAGGGACCCGGGGAGCTGTTTTTT	CASSLEGPGELFF
TRBJ2-7	few	TRBV19	NA	TGTGCCAGTAGTATTGGGGGGAGCCCCTACGAGCAGTACTTC	CASSIGGSPYEQYF
TRBJ2-1	few	TRBV13	TRBD2	TGTGCCAGCAGCTTAGTAGGACTAGCGGGGAGCCTTTACAATGAGCAGTTCTTC	CASSLVGLAGSLYNEQFF
TRBJ2-2	many	TRBV6-1	NA	TGTGCCAGCAGCTCCGGGTTTAGCGGAATTACCGGGGAGCTGTTTTTT	CASSSGFSGITGELFF
TRBJ1-3	NA	TRBV28	TRBD1	TGTGCCAGCAGTTTCCCGGGACAGACCGGAAACACCATATATTTT	CASSFPGQTGNTIYF
TRBJ1-3	many	TRBV6-1	NA	TGTGCCAGCAATCTCGAGAGGGGGGCTACTGGAAACACCATATATTTT	CASNLERGATGNTIYF
TRBJ1-2	many	TRBV12-3/TRBV12-4	TRBD1	TGTGCCAGCACTAGTTTAATGCAGGGGGCGGGAAACTATGGCTACACCTTC	CASTSLMQGAGNYGYTF
TRBJ2-1	many	TRBV29-1	TRBD2	TGCAGCGTTGAAGCCTTAGCGGGAGGGCCCACTACCAATGAGCAGTTCTTC	CSVEALAGGPTTNEQFF
TRBJ1-1	many	TRBV20-1	NA	TGCAGTGCTAGGGGAGAGGTGAACACTGAAGCTTTCTTT	CSARGEVNTEAFF
TRBJ1-6	NA	TRBV5-6	TRBD1	TGTGCCAGCAAGGTGGGACAGCACAATTCACCCCTTCACTTT	CASKVGQHNSPLHF
TRBJ2-2	NA	TRBV20-1	NA	TGCAGTGCGCGGGACAGCAACACCGGGGAGCTGTTTTTT	CSARDSNTGELFF
TRBJ1-2	NA	TRBV27	NA	TGTGCCAGCAGTTATACGGGGGCAAGGGGTGCGTACGACTATGGCTACACCTTC	CASSYTGARGAYDYGYTF
TRBJ1-5	NA	TRBV30	NA	TGTGCCTGGAGTGTAGGGGGAAAGGATCAGCCCCAGCATTTT	CAWSVGGKDQPQHF
TRBJ1-3	many	TRBV7-9	TRBD1	TGTGCCAGCAGCGACAGGGCGTTGGGCACCATATATTTT	CASSDRALGTIYF
TRBJ1-5	many	TRBV20-1	TRBD1	TGCAGTGCTATGTCATTCGCGACAGGGGGTTACAATCAGCCCCAGCATTTT	CSAMSFATGGYNQPQHF
TRBJ2-7	many	TRBV2	TRBD2	TGTGCCAGCCGTTTGGCGGGGGAGTCCCGGGGGCAGTACTTC	CASRLAGESRGQYF
TRBJ1-2	many	TRBV6-5	NA	TGTGCCAGCAGTTACTCGCCCAGCTATGGCTACACCTTC	CASSYSPSYGYTF
TRBJ2-3	many	TRBV6-1	NA	TGTGCCAGCAGTGAAGGCTCCACAGATACGCAGTATTTT	CASSEGSTDTQYF
TRBJ2-1	few	TRBV27	TRBD1	TGTGCCAGCAGTTTATACCCGGGACAGCACAATGAGCAGTTCTTC	CASSLYPGQHNEQFF
TRBJ1-2	many	TRBV12-3/TRBV12-4	TRBD1	TGTGCCAGCACTCGGCCGACAGGGGGTGGTGGCTACACCTTC	CASTRPTGGGGYTF
TRBJ1-2	many	TRBV6-2/TRBV6-3	NA	TGTGCCAGCAGTCCGACCCGGACGGCGGGCAGTGGCTACACCTTC	CASSPTRTAGSGYTF
TRBJ2-7	NA	TRBV7-8	TRBD2	TGTGCCAGCAGCTTAGGGGCTAGCGGGGTGGGTACCTACGAGCAGTACTTC	CASSLGASGVGTYEQYF
TRBJ1-4	once	TRBV12-3/TRBV12-4	NA	TGTGCCAGCAGCCAAGAACTCCCTCGGGGGGGGAATGAAAAACTGTTTTTT	CASSQELPRGGNEKLFF
TRBJ2-3	NA	TRBV2	TRBD2	TGTGCCCGGGGGCGGGAGGGCCTGTCCGATACGCAGTATTTT	CARGREGLSDTQYF
TRBJ2-7	NA	TRBV5-1	NA	TGCGCCAGCAGCCCGCTTATGGGTAACTCCTACGAGCAGTACTTC	CASSPLMGNSYEQYF
TRBJ2-6	NA	TRBV2	TRBD1	TGTGCCAGCAGTCTCTCGAGACAGGGGGCCTCTGGGGCCAACGTCCTGACTTTC	CASSLSRQGASGANVLTF
TRBJ2-1	NA	TRBV20-1	TRBD2	TGCAGTGCTAGAGAAGGACTAGCGGGATACAATGAGCAGTTCTTC	CSAREGLAGYNEQFF
TRBJ2-1	many	TRBV28	NA	TGTGCCAGCAGTTTAAGGAGGGGGGTATACAATGAGCAGTTCTTC	CASSLRRGVYNEQFF
TRBJ1-2	few	TRBV12-3/TRBV12-4	NA	TGTGCCAGCAGTTTATTGTCGGGGTTAGGCTACACCTTC	CASSLLSGLGYTF
TRBJ2-7	NA	TRBV28	TRBD1	TGTGCCAGCAGCAAACCGGGACAGGGGGCTCTCGAGCAGTACTTC	CASSKPGQGALEQYF
TRBJ2-2	few	TRBV18	TRBD1	TGTGCCAGCTCACCATCCGGACAGGGGGTCACCGGGGAGCTGTTTTTT	CASSPSGQGVTGELFF
TRBJ2-1	many	TRBV18	TRBD1	TGTGCCAGCTCACCACGACAGGGGAGGAATGAGCAGTTCTTC	CASSPRQGRNEQFF
TRBJ2-2	many	TRBV15	TRBD1	TGTGCCACCGGATCCCGGGACAGGGGGCGCGGGGGCACCGGGGAGCTGTTTTTT	CATGSRDRGRGGTGELFF
TRBJ1-2	few	TRBV29-1	NA	TGCAGCGTTTCACAGGTTGTGGGCTATGGCTACACCTTC	CSVSQVVGYGYTF
TRBJ2-1	many	TRBV28	TRBD2	TGTGCCAGCAGTTTTAGGTTGAGACTAGCGGAAGAAGTGTCCTACAATGAGCAGTTCTTC	CASSFRLRLAEEVSYNEQFF
TRBJ1-1	NA	TRBV19	TRBD1	TGTGCCAGTGCCCGGGACAGAGAAGCTTTCTTT	CASARDREAFF
TRBJ2-7	many	TRBV27	NA	TGTGCCAGCAGTATTCCCACGGGAGAGCAGTACTTC	CASSIPTGEQYF
TRBJ2-1	many	TRBV11-1	NA	TGTGCCAGCAGCTTTTATGGGGGCGGAAAGAATGAGCAGTTCTTC	CASSFYGGGKNEQFF
TRBJ2-2	many	TRBV19	NA	TGTGCCAGTAGTCTGGGTTTTCAAAGGACCGGGGAGCTGTTTTTT	CASSLGFQRTGELFF